The 29 T cell receptor beta chains in this list originate from one sample, sequenced in a study of T cell responses to AZD1222 COVID-19 vaccine. Profiling relied on immunoSEQ multiplex PCR, and the TCRdb table lists in-frame clones only, not all of them. The sample carries tens of thousands of clones, about 93% recorded once. Sequenced here: peripheral blood, sampled 28 days after the second AZD1222 dose. Every receptor here comes from an adult who received the AZD1222 COVID-19 vaccine.

The chain recombines TRBV10-2 with TRBJ1-1, with D hard to call. CDR1 is WSHSY and CDR2 is SAAADI in the germline V gene. Trimming stripped 6 bases from V and 7 bases from J, with 15 bases between. The CDR3 runs to 13 residues. CDR3 loop: CASSPGIYDEAFF. The CDR3 nucleotides are TGCGCCAGCAGCCCAGGTATCTACGATGAAGCTTTCTTT.

V and J are TRBV5-1 and TRBJ1-1; D is ambiguous. Trimming cost V 0 bases and J 0 bases, with 6 bases left between them. The CDR3 runs 14 residues. Germline assignment: CDR1 SGHRS and CDR2 YFSETQ. The CDR3 spells CASSLVNLNTEAFF. DNA of the CDR3: TGCGCCAGCAGCTTGGTCAACTTGAACACTGAAGCTTTCTTT.

This rearrangement joins TRBV7-3 to TRBJ1-1; D may be TRBD1 (5 bases). The V end was cut by 6 bases, the J end by 1 base, with 9 bases between. Germline CDR1 and CDR2: SGHTA and FQGTGA. The CDR3 loop spans 13 amino acids. This chain's CDR3 is CASSRGTNTEAFF. The CDR3 DNA follows: TGTGCCAGCAGTCGGGGGACGAACACTGAAGCTTTCTTT.

This sequence joins TRBV9 and TRBJ2-3; D not certain. Trimming shortened V by 2 bases and J by 0 bases, and 7 bases separated the two germline ends. Germline assignment: CDR1 SGDLS and CDR2 YYNGEE. The CDR3 consists of 14 residues. The CDR3 region is CASSVETSTDTQYF. CDR3 sequence (DNA): TGTGCCAGCAGCGTTGAGACTAGCACAGATACGCAGTATTTT. The whole variable domain, filled in from reference TRBV9 and TRBJ2-3, reads DSGVTQTPKHLITATGQRVTLRCSPRSGDLSVYWYQQSLDQGLQFLIQYYNGEERAKGNILERFSAQQFPDLHSELNLSSLELGDSALYFCASSVETSTDTQYFGPGTRLTVL.

The chain has TRBV6-4 and TRBJ1-5; the D is unclear. The V end lost 4 bases, the J end lost 7 bases, and 11 bases lay between the germline ends. The CDR3 extends over 13 amino acids. Germline assignment: CDR1 MRHNA and CDR2 SNTAGT. CDR3 in amino acids: CASSAIQGQPQHF. The CDR3 nucleotides read TGTGCCAGCAGTGCAATACAAGGGCAGCCCCAGCATTTT.

The CDR3 nucleotides are TGTGCCAGCAGCTTAGAGGGCAGGGACTATGGCTACACCTTC. It encodes CASSLEGRDYGYTF. This chain joins TRBV11-3 and TRBJ1-2, with D maybe TRBD1 (5 bases). The CDR3 loop spans 14 amino acids. CDR1 is SGHNT, CDR2 YENEEA, per germline. Trimming removed 0 bases from V and 3 bases from J, with 8 bases in between.

CDR3 DNA: TGTGCCAGCAGCCGGGCTAGTTTTGATGGTGAGCAGTTCTTC. This gives the protein CASSRASFDGEQFF. The chain employs TRBV7-7 and TRBJ2-1; D is unclear. This CDR3 is 14 amino acids long. Trimming cost V 5 bases and J 9 bases, with 17 bases left between them. From germline, CDR1 is SSHAT and CDR2 FNYEAQ (reference sequence).

The J gene is TRBJ1-4, the V gene TRBV5-4; 8 bases are a match to TRBD1. J gave up 2 bases and V 0 bases, and 3 bases lay outside the gene matches. The CDR3 covers 16 residues. Germline CDR1 reads SGHNT; CDR2 reads YYREEE (reference sequence). The CDR3 region is CASSLGRQGTNEKLFF. CDR3 bases: TGTGCCAGCAGCTTGGGGAGACAGGGGACTAATGAAAAACTGTTTTTT.

The chain is built from TRBV20-1 and TRBJ2-3; 7 bases align to TRBD1. This CDR3 spans 14 amino acids. Unmatched junction bases numbered 5, after V lost 3 bases and J lost 2 bases. CDR1 DFQATT and CDR2 SNEGSKA come from the germline V gene (reference sequence). The CDR3, as DNA: TGCAGTGCTAGTCGGGGACAGAACACAGATACGCAGTATTTT. It is translated as CSASRGQNTDTQYF.

The gene calls are TRBV29-1 and TRBJ1-1; D gene unclear. CDR1 and CDR2 from the germline V gene are SQVTM and ANQGSEA. Trimming took off 4 bases at V and 5 bases at J, with 11 bases between the two ends. CDR3 size: 12 residues. The CDR3 bases are TGCAGCGTTGTACGGGCGAGGACTGAAGCTTTCTTT. Residues: CSVVRARTEAFF.

The chain joins TRBV6-1 to TRBJ2-7, with TRBD1 matching over 10 bases. CDR1 is MNHNS, CDR2 SASEGT, per germline. The CDR3 extends over 15 amino acids. V lost 0 bases and J lost 7; bases outside the gene matches: 6. DNA of the CDR3: TGTGCCAGCAGTGAAGCGTGGGGACAGGGGTTTGAGCAGTACTTC. This translates into CASSEAWGQGFEQYF.

The rearrangement uses TRBV24-1 and TRBJ2-7; tentatively, D is TRBD1 (5 bases). The length of the CDR3 is 13 residues. Trimming removed 6 bases from V and 7 bases from J, with 15 bases in between. Germline assignment: CDR1 KGHDR and CDR2 SFDVKD. Here the CDR3 DNA reads TGTGCCACCAGTCAAACCAGGGTTGGGGAGCAGTACTTC. Translating it yields CATSQTRVGEQYF.

The chain has TRBV5-1 and TRBJ2-3, with 9 bases that match TRBD1. V was pared by 2 bases and J by 2 bases, with 6 bases of the junction left unmatched. This CDR3 region has 16 residues. Germline loops: CDR1 SGHRS, CDR2 YFSETQ. The CDR3 sequence: CASSLTTGGFTDTQYF. CDR3 nucleotides: TGCGCCAGCAGCTTAACGACAGGGGGGTTCACAGATACGCAGTATTTT.

CDR3 bases: TGTGCCAGCAGCTCTACCGGGGACGTGCCCCGGGAGACCCAGTACTTC. Protein product: CASSSTGDVPRETQYF. The V and J genes are TRBV7-2 and TRBJ2-5; D may match TRBD1 or TRBD2 (5 bases each). Germline V gene lookup returns CDR1 SGHTA and CDR2 FQGNSA. V was trimmed by 4 bases and J by 5 bases, leaving 20 bases between them. The CDR3 sequence is 16 residues long.

The V call is TRBV14, the J call TRBJ2-2; no reliable D call. Germline values: CDR1 SGHDN, CDR2 FVKESK. Between the trimmed V and J ends, which lost 0 bases and 6 bases, there was a span of 8 bases. CDR3 length equals 14 residues. In DNA, the CDR3 is TGTGCCAGCAGCCAAGATAGAAGCTCCGGGGAGCTGTTTTTT. The encoded protein is CASSQDRSSGELFF.

J is TRBJ1-2 and V is TRBV7-8; no reliable D call. Germline CDR1 reads SGHVS; CDR2 reads FQNEAQ. Trimming stripped 1 base from V and 5 bases from J, with 5 bases between. This CDR3 is 12 amino acids long. DNA of the CDR3: TGTGCCAGCAGCTTAGATACTTATGGCTACACCTTC. Translating it yields CASSLDTYGYTF.

The chain couples TRBV6-6 to TRBJ1-2, with 7 bases fitting TRBD1. Trimming removed 6 bases from V and 6 bases from J; junction bases left unmatched: 7. Germline V gene data show CDR1 as MNHNY and CDR2 as SVGAGI (reference sequence). The CDR3 loop spans 13 amino acids. The CDR3 bases are TGTGCCAGCAGACAGGGGTTTAAAGATGGCTACACCTTC. It translates to CASRQGFKDGYTF.

V usage is TRBV7-2 and J usage is TRBJ2-7, with D perhaps given as TRBD1 or TRBD2 (5 bases each). The V gene's germline CDR1 is SGHTA and CDR2 FQGNSA. The CDR3 spans 16 residues. Deletions cut 6 bases from V and 2 bases from J, with 20 bases between. The CDR3 bases are TGTGCCAGCAGTTGGGGGTGGGGCGGGTTAACCTACGAGCAGTACTTC. Translated, it gives CASSWGWGGLTYEQYF.

The V and J genes are TRBV13 and TRBJ1-1; the D gene is possibly TRBD1 (5 bases). With 5 bases removed from V and 6 bases from J, the gap between germline ends came to 13 bases. The CDR3 length is 13 residues. Germline-derived CDR1 and CDR2 are PRHDT and FYEKMQ (reference sequence). CDR3 sequence reads: CASSPGGYPEAFF. Here the CDR3 DNA reads TGTGCCAGCAGCCCTGGGGGATACCCTGAAGCTTTCTTT. Using reference TRBV13 and TRBJ1-1 for the parts outside the CDR3, the full variable domain is AAGVIQSPRHLIKEKRETATLKCYPIPRHDTVYWYQQGPGQDPQFLISFYEKMQSDKGSIPDRFSAQQFSDYHSELNMSSLELGDSALYFCASSPGGYPEAFFGQGTRLTVV.

This clone came up once. The CDR3: CASTRRGTREQFF. The CDR3 nucleotides are TGTGCCAGTACTCGGAGAGGGACACGAGAGCAGTTCTTC. This chain joins TRBV19 and TRBJ2-1; a weak D match, TRBD1 (6 bases). Germline assignment: CDR1 LNHDA and CDR2 SQIVND (reference sequence). The CDR3 runs to 13 residues. Trimming removed 7 bases at V and 10 bases at J, with 17 bases between.

This clone is a singleton in its sample. The J gene is TRBJ1-4, the V gene TRBV7-9; D unclear. This CDR3 has 14 amino acids. Trimming took 6 bases from V and 1 from J, leaving 9 bases between them. Germline lookup yields CDR1 SEHNR and CDR2 FQNEAQ (reference sequence). This CDR3 reads CASSYRETNEKLFF. CDR3 DNA: TGTGCCAGCAGTTACCGGGAAACTAATGAAAAACTGTTTTTT.

The chain links TRBV19 to TRBJ1-5, with D hard to call. The V and J ends lost 4 bases and 1 base respectively, with 11 bases between them. This CDR3 has 15 amino acids. The germline CDR1 and CDR2 sequences are LNHDA and SQIVND (reference sequence). CDR3 nucleotides: TGTGCCAGTAGTACAGGATTACGGAGCAATCAGCCCCAGCATTTT. Protein: CASSTGLRSNQPQHF.

The gene calls are TRBV2 and TRBJ2-5; a weak D match, TRBD1 (6 bases). Germline CDR1 SNHLY, CDR2 FYNNEI. The CDR3 is made up of 16 amino acids. Trimming removed 6 bases from V and 0 bases from J, with 17 bases in between. CDR3 sequence: CASSGEGTGYQETQYF. CDR3 sequence (DNA): TGTGCCAGCAGCGGAGAAGGTACAGGGTACCAAGAGACCCAGTACTTC. Full variable domain (outside the CDR3, taken from reference TRBV2 and TRBJ2-5): EPEVTQTPSHQVTQMGQEVILRCVPISNHLYFYWYRQILGQKVEFLVSFYNNEISEKSEIFDDQFSVERPDGSNFTLKIRSTKLEDSAMYFCASSGEGTGYQETQYFGPGTRLLVL.

Concerning this clone itself: The germline gene is not matched at one end of the junction; a read error may be the cause. The V gene is TRBV7-3, the J gene TRBJ2-3; 10 bases are a match to TRBD2. Germline CDR1 reads SGHTA; CDR2 reads FQGTGA. This CDR3 is 15 amino acids long. CDR3 sequence (DNA): TGTGCCAGCAGGTTAACTAGCGGGGGCACAGATACGCAGTATTTT. Residues: CASRLTSGGTDTQYF.

CDR3 nucleotide sequence: TGTGCCAGCAGCCAACAAAAGCCCGCAGGTCCAGCCTATGGCTACACCTTC. It codes for CASSQQKPAGPAYGYTF. The chain links TRBV3-1 (or the pseudogene TRBV3-2) to TRBJ1-2; D unclear. Trimming left V 2 bases short and J 4 bases short, with 20 bases between. This CDR3 comprises 17 residues. Germline values: CDR1 LGHDT, CDR2 YNNKEL (reference sequence).

J is TRBJ2-7 and V is TRBV3-1 (or the pseudogene TRBV3-2); 10 nucleotides line up with TRBD2. V lost 4 bases to trimming and J lost 4 bases; unmatched junction nucleotides: 7. The V gene's germline CDR1 is LGHDT and CDR2 YNNKEL (reference sequence). This CDR3 comprises 15 residues. The CDR3 sequence: CASSPRSGGEYEQYF. For the CDR3, the DNA is TGTGCCAGCAGCCCTCGCAGCGGGGGGGAATACGAGCAGTACTTC.

This chain connects TRBV2 to TRBJ2-3; 9 nucleotides agree with TRBD2. In germline, CDR1 is SNHLY, CDR2 FYNNEI. This CDR3 contains 17 residues. J was trimmed by 7 bases and V by 2 bases; bases with no gene match: 13. The CDR3 sequence is CASSEIGRGGPFNTQYF. The CDR3 nucleotides are TGTGCCAGCAGTGAAATTGGGCGGGGGGGTCCTTTTAATACGCAGTATTTT.

The chain carries TRBV7-8 and TRBJ2-2, with unresolved D. This CDR3 region has 14 residues. CDR1 and CDR2 (germline): SGHVS, FQNEAQ. The V gene lost 6 bases and the J gene lost 6 bases, with 14 bases spanning the gap. Written as DNA, the CDR3 is TGTGCCAGCAGGCCGGACCGGGTTCCCGGGGAGCTGTTTTTT. Translation gives CASRPDRVPGELFF.

This chain joins TRBV12-3 or TRBV12-4 and TRBJ2-2; the D gene is possibly TRBD2 (6 bases). The CDR3 totals 12 residues. Trimming removed 6 bases at V and 6 bases at J, with 8 bases between. Here the CDR3 DNA reads TGTGCCAGCAGGCCGGGGGCCGGGGAGCTGTTTTTT. Translating gives CASRPGAGELFF.